This is a list of T cell receptor beta chains from one sample in a study of cytomegalovirus exposure and HLA in healthy donors. Produced via immunoSEQ multiplex PCR; TCRdb's table is partial and in-frame only. There are over 95,000 clones in the sample; roughly 69% occur only once, and 2% to 2.5% lies in the top ten. Sample: PBMCs. These receptors all come from a human donor in good health. Each CDR3 is given without its conserved first and last residue. The order of the fields is J gene, V gene, CDR3 protein.

>TRBJ2-5|TRBV6-1
ASSDSLQGGTQY
>TRBJ1-5|TRBV4-1
ASSPALTGDGDQPQH
>TRBJ2-3|TRBV2
ASTTRQGLADTQY
>TRBJ2-1|TRBV14
ASSQGIWRESRNEQF
>TRBJ1-1|TRBV30
AWSQTGWGAF
>TRBJ1-4|TRBV5-4
ASSTRGSNEKLF
>TRBJ2-7|TRBV11-2
ASSPLYEQY
>TRBJ2-2|TRBV11-2
ASSYSGTTNTGELF
>TRBJ1-5|TRBV18
ASSPGMGANQPQH
>TRBJ1-5|TRBV5-6
ASSSRQAGNQPQH
>TRBJ2-7|TRBV15
ATSGGLAAYEQY
>TRBJ1-5|TRBV19
ASSPTGDSNQPQH
>TRBJ1-2|TRBV2
ASRVGQSVYGYT
>TRBJ2-7|TRBV10-1
ASSPLAGDYEQY
>TRBJ1-5|TRBV19
ASSTGQGKFLSNQPQH
>TRBJ2-5|TRBV28
ASSLAETQY
>TRBJ2-3|TRBV20-1
SAGLNTQY